This T cell receptor (beta chain) is drawn from a study of shared clonotypes between healthy human individuals. Repertoires were generated with immunoSEQ multiplex PCR, while TCRdb's copy carries only in-frame clones and drops some. The sample yields about 1,900,000 clones, less than 95% seen once. Only CD45RO-negative cells positively selected for CCR7 counted as naive CD8 cells, so terminally differentiated effector memory CD45RA+ cells were excluded. Sequencing was carried out using naive CD8+ T cells sorted from blood. The sequence came from a young man in good health.

CDR3 nucleotide sequence: TGTGCCAGCAGTTTATCGGGGACTAGCGGGAACGACGAGCAGTACTTC. Amino acids: CASSLSGTSGNDEQYF. This rearrangement joins TRBV27 to TRBJ2-7, with 13 positions matching TRBD2. The V gene end was trimmed by 0 bases and the J gene end by 5 bases; junction bases not matched to a gene: 4. This CDR3 spans 16 amino acids. Germline-derived CDR1 and CDR2 are MNHEY and SMNVEV (reference sequence).